The clone carrying this T cell receptor beta chain was counted a few times. Profiling relied on immunoSEQ multiplex PCR, and the TCRdb table lists in-frame clones only, not all of them. The sample contains 35,000 to 50,000 clones, 80% to 90% of which appear only once. This entry belongs to a study of control samples from healthy donors and cancer patients. The CDR3 is 16 residues long. Looked up from germline, CDR1 is KGHDR and CDR2 is SFDVKD. With V trimmed by 4 bases and J by 3 bases, 10 bases remained unmatched. V is TRBV24-1 and J is TRBJ2-7; 8 positions match TRBD1. What was sequenced was PBMCs. The sequence was obtained from a woman aged 55-70 years with lung cancer. CDR3 in amino acids: CATSDHAGTGNYEQYF. The CDR3 nucleotides read TGTGCCACCAGTGACCACGCCGGGACAGGTAACTACGAGCAGTACTTC.